The entry below gives a single TCR beta chain sequence along with its context. Its binding antigen is unknown. Within one base of it there is no much larger clone, and no base qualities were kept. The protocol used for the library was 5' RACE. TCRdb shows the sequencer as Illumina HiSeq 2500. A second PCR of about 6 to 11 cycles was performed with a sample-barcoded 5' primer and a J-beta primer mix. A unique molecular identifier was introduced onto each TCR beta cDNA molecule by a template-switch 5' adaptor carrying 12 random nucleotides. At least 2.5 million CDR3-containing paired-end reads were obtained from each sample. First-strand cDNA was synthesized from all RNA with the Mint cDNA synthesis kit, primed by a TRBC-specific oligonucleotide. Following uracil-DNA glycosylase treatment, all cDNA underwent a first 18-cycle PCR with the universal primers M1SS and BC2_uni_R. Per the source publication's procedure: Normalization of each sample was performed by random selection of 1 million high-quality reads, each carrying a distinct molecular identifier. Reads with shared molecular identifiers were discarded instead of being binned into consensus sequences. MiTCR, with a Q25 quality threshold and the strictest error-elimination algorithm, was used for CDR3 identification, clonotype clustering and error correction. Lower-bound total TCR beta diversity was estimated with a nonparametric unseen species model using Euler transformation. TCRdb reprocessed the public reads (quality trimming at Q25 with fastp, clone calling with MiXCR) and kept in-frame beta chains. Rows are unified per CDR3 protein, each entry keeping the most common DNA and genes. Clone size and V and J calls follow TCRdb, not the original study. The sample yields under 2 million distinct CDR3 sequences; roughly 32% were counted once. The ten largest make up 10% to 12% of the sample.

The sample belongs to a study of blood T cells in healthy people across ages (dated by TCRdb to between 2015 and 2016). For context, the study as a whole: In model experiments, template switching captured roughly one uniquely barcoded TCR beta cDNA molecule for every two T cells. The study measured age-related changes in TCR beta repertoire diversity using deep sequencing normalized with unique cDNA molecular identifiers. The donors were split into four age groups: young (average about 16 years), middle-aged (39), aged (approximately 59) and long-lived (over 75). To avoid experimental bias, donors of different ages were randomly spread across the sequencing lanes. Two additional independent replicas of 1 million unique cDNA reads from the same blood draw were analyzed for two donors (one aged 18 to 30 and one aged 80 or older). Results and caveats for the whole study, not just this receptor: Because the CMV infection status of the donors was unknown, age-related changes in expanded clonotypes may potentially have been confounded. Estimates of total diversity from one million sequenced T cells were regarded as lower bounds and underestimates. Because profiling used bulk unsorted PBMCs, naive and antigen-experienced compartments could not be compared conclusively. As age increased, observed TCR beta diversity per million T cells dropped in a roughly linear way, and a significant reduction was already evident by age about 40. There was a strong correlation between observed TCR beta diversity and the percentage of naive T cells measured by flow cytometry. Compared with the aged group, more naive CD4+ T cells, fewer expanded clones and increased TCR diversity were shown by the long-lived group, suggesting age selection.

The 39 donors, aged 6 to 90 years, were systemically healthy Caucasian individuals from Russia. About 10 milliliters of peripheral blood were drawn from each donor into EDTA-treated Vacutainer tubes. Ficoll-Paque density-gradient centrifugation was used to isolate PBMCs, with at least 6 million obtained per sample. Trizol reagent was used to extract total RNA from the PBMCs, yielding at least 5.5 micrograms per sample. For every donor, flow cytometry on a PBMC aliquot measured the percentage of naive CD45RAhigh/CD27high T cells. After removal of 5 bases from V and 0 bases from J, the junction retains 2 bases not matched to a gene. CDR3 length: 14 amino acids, cysteine to phenylalanine. Here the CDR3 DNA is all that survives: 42 bases in frame from base 1. The germline V gene (reference sequence) yields DFQATT for CDR1 and SNEGSKA for CDR2.

The source is a woman in her 30s in good health. The sample was blood. Here the chain combines TRBV20-1 and TRBJ2-1; 9 junctional bases match TRBD2. At the DNA level, the sequence is TGCAGTGCTGATAGCGGGAGCTCCTACAATGAGCAGTTCTTC. Its product reads: CSADSGSSYNEQFF.